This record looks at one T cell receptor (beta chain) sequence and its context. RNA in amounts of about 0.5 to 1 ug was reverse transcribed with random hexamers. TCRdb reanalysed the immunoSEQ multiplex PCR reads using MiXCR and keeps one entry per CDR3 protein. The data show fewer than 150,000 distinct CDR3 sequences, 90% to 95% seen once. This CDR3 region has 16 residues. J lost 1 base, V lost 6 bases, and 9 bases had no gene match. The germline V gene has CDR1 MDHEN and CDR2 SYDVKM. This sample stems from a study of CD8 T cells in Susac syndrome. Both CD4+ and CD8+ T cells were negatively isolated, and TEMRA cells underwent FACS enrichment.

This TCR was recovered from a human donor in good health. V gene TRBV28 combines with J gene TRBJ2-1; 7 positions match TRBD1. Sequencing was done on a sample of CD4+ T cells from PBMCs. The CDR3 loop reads CASRGPGQLSYNEQFF. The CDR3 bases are TGTGCCAGCAGGGGCCCGGGACAGTTATCCTACAATGAGCAGTTCTTC.